This TCR beta chain was observed in a study of tumor-infiltrating lymphocytes in oesophageal squamous cell carcinoma. TCRdb processed the PCR reads anew with MiXCR; each CDR3 protein has one entry. The sample has approximately 17,000 distinct CDR3 sequences; 40% to 55% are singletons. The table lists this clonotype with a count of one. The CDR3 does not close with the conserved phenylalanine or tryptophan, likely indicating a read error. Because the CDR3's place on the DNA is in doubt, the DNA is left out and the CDR3 is given as listed by TCRdb. This receptor was taken from a female donor with esophageal squamous cell carcinoma. The sample comprised blood.

CDR3 in amino acids: CASGEGRYEQYFGA. The rearrangement links TRBV6-8 to TRBJ2-3; the table's D call, TRBD2, was not checked against the DNA. The CDR3 is 14 residues long, ends included. Germline CDR1 is MNHGY and CDR2 is SAAAGT.